The 19 T cell receptor beta chains below come from one sample, sequenced in a study of CD8+CD57+ T cells in acquired aplastic anemia. Patients sequenced had flow cytometry evidence of CD8+CD57+ cell expansion. Genomic DNA templated the TCR beta VDJ and CDR3 profiling. TCRdb re-derived calls from the reads in MiXCR, one entry per CDR3 protein. The sample lists about 160,000 distinct CDR3 sequences; less than 60% were seen once. Sequenced input: sorted CD4+, CD8+, or CD8+CD57+ T cells (not recorded which) from PBMCs. Receptors originate from a human donor with aplastic anemia.

This clonotype was seen ten or more times. The rearrangement uses TRBV7-9 and TRBJ1-6, with a tentative D call TRBD1 (6 bases). V lost 6 bases, J lost 8 bases, and 17 bases lay in between. Germline CDR1 is SEHNR and CDR2 is FQNEAQ (reference sequence). This CDR3 contains 15 residues. CDR3 residues: CASSWGQERDSPLHF. The DNA for the CDR3 is TGTGCCAGCAGTTGGGGGCAAGAAAGGGATTCACCCCTCCACTTT. Based on the CDR3 plus reference TRBV7-9 and TRBJ1-6, the full variable domain is DTGVSQNPRHKITKRGQNVTFRCDPISEHNRLYWYRQTLGQGPEFLTYFQNEAQLEKSRLLSDRFSAERPKGSFSTLEIQRTEQGDSAMYLCASSWGQERDSPLHFGNGTRLTVT.

The chain carries TRBV12-3 or TRBV12-4 and TRBJ1-5; possibly TRBD1 for D (5 bases). The CDR3 has 13 residues. V lost 3 bases, J lost 6 bases, and 9 bases lay in between. Written as DNA, the CDR3 is TGTGCCAGCAGTTTGGGGGACGGTCAGCCCCAGCATTTT. Residues: CASSLGDGQPQHF.

The rearrangement uses TRBV29-1 and TRBJ2-5, with unresolved D. Trimming shortened V by 3 bases and J by 1 base, and 15 bases separated the two germline ends. CDR1 is SQVTM, CDR2 ANQGSEA, per germline. This CDR3 region has 15 residues. CDR3 nucleotides: TGCAGCGTTGAGGGCGGACGGTATATCCAAGAGACCCAGTACTTC. The encoded protein is CSVEGGRYIQETQYF.

The chain is built from TRBV2 and TRBJ1-2, with TRBD1 matching over 8 bases. The CDR3 sequence is 14 residues long. V dropped 5 bases and J dropped 7; count of bases not matched to a gene: 9. Looked up from germline, CDR1 is SNHLY and CDR2 is FYNNEI. CDR3 in DNA: TGTGCCAGCAGTTATACAGGGGGTGGCGGTGGCTACACCTTC. Its translation: CASSYTGGGGGYTF.

In its sample, this clonotype was seen once. This chain links TRBV9 with TRBJ2-2; D is tentatively TRBD1 or TRBD2 (5 bases each). The V end was cut by 0 bases, the J end by 4 bases, with 10 bases between. The germline V gene has CDR1 SGDLS and CDR2 YYNGEE. This CDR3 is 15 amino acids long. Here the CDR3 reads CASSVAGLITGELFF. Written as DNA, the CDR3 is TGTGCCAGCAGCGTAGCGGGGCTGATCACCGGGGAGCTGTTTTTT.

The CDR3 protein is CASSSYNYGYTF. Written as DNA, the CDR3 is TGTGCCAGTAGTAGTTACAACTATGGCTACACCTTC. The gene calls are TRBV19 and TRBJ1-2; D is unresolved. Germline CDR1 is LNHDA and CDR2 is SQIVND (reference sequence). Trimming removed 4 bases from V and 2 bases from J, with 5 bases in between. The CDR3 has 12 residues.

At least ten counts were recorded for this clonotype. The rearrangement uses TRBV5-1 and TRBJ2-7, with D uncertain. The CDR3 runs to 13 residues. Germline lookup yields CDR1 SGHRS and CDR2 YFSETQ. V lost 1 base and J lost 5, with 10 bases in between. CDR3 residues: CASSLFNGNEQYF. CDR3 DNA: TGCGCCAGCAGCTTGTTTAATGGAAACGAGCAGTACTTC. The entire variable domain, with the rest obtained from reference TRBV5-1 and TRBJ2-7, is as follows: KAGVTQTPRYLIKTRGQQVTLSCSPISGHRSVSWYQQTPGQGLQFLFEYFSETQRNKGNFPGRFSGRQFSNSRSEMNVSTLELGDSALYLCASSLFNGNEQYFGPGTRLTVT.

This clonotype occurred a few times. This chain joins TRBV11-2 and TRBJ2-4; D may be TRBD2 (7 bases). CDR3 length equals 15 residues. V shed 7 bases and J shed 6 bases, with 19 bases lying between them. Looked up from germline, CDR1 is SGHAT and CDR2 is FQNNGV. The CDR3 region has the DNA TGTGCCAGCACCCTAAAAGGGGGGGCCTCAAACATTCAGTACTTC. It specifies CASTLKGGASNIQYF.

The table lists this clonotype with a few counts. The chain couples TRBV24-1 to TRBJ1-2; the D is unclear. Trimming left V 2 bases short and J 4 bases short, with 7 bases between. CDR3 length: 13 residues. CDR1 is KGHDR and CDR2 is SFDVKD in the germline V gene. The DNA for the CDR3 is TGTGCCACCAGTGATTACAGTGGCTATGGCTACACCTTC. It is translated as CATSDYSGYGYTF.

This clonotype was counted ten times or more. The chain recombines TRBV25-1 with TRBJ2-6, with a weak D call TRBD1 (6 bases). V was shortened by 5 bases and J by 0 bases, with 20 bases between the two germline ends. Germline V CDR1 and CDR2: MGHDK, SYGVNS. The CDR3 totals 19 residues. Written as DNA, the CDR3 is TGTGCCAGCAGTCCCTCGACCGGCCGACAGGTCTCTGGGGCCAACGTCCTGACTTTC. It yields the protein CASSPSTGRQVSGANVLTF. Complete variable domain (other parts from reference TRBV25-1 and TRBJ2-6): EADIYQTPRYLVIGTGKKITLECSQTMGHDKMYWYQQDPGMELHLIHYSYGVNSTEKGDLSSESTVSRIRTEHFPLTLESARPSHTSQYLCASSPSTGRQVSGANVLTFGAGSRLTVL.

This clonotype appeared a few times. The V and J genes are TRBV30 and TRBJ2-7; the D call may be TRBD1 or TRBD2 (5 bases each). CDR3 length equals 15 residues. Between the trimmed V and J ends, which lost 4 bases and 6 bases, there was a span of 22 bases. Germline CDR1 reads GTSNPN; CDR2 reads SVGIG (reference sequence). In nucleotides, the CDR3 is TGTGCCTGGACCCGGGAAGACCTGTCTGGGGGCGAGCAGTACTTC. Translating it yields CAWTREDLSGGEQYF.

The rearrangement joins TRBV15 to TRBJ1-1; a weak D match, TRBD1 (5 bases). The germline V gene encodes CDR1 LNHNV and CDR2 YYDKDF (reference sequence). The CDR3 has 16 amino acids. V lost 5 bases, J lost 1 base, and 17 bases lay in between. CDR3 in DNA: TGTGCCACCAGCCCGGGACGGTCCGGGGGGAACACTGAAGCTTTCTTT. Translation: CATSPGRSGGNTEAFF.

Details on this clonotype: Since the CDR3 does not end with the conserved phenylalanine or tryptophan, this likely comes from a read error. The DNA is omitted, as the CDR3 cannot be located on it reliably, and the CDR3 follows TCRdb's listing. The chain carries TRBV24-1 and TRBJ1-3; TRBD1 is taken as the D call from the table, unchecked against the DNA. The CDR3 spans 9 residues, counting both ends. The germline gives CDR1 KGHDR, CDR2 SFDVKD. CDR3: CATSEPTGL.

Concerning this clonotype: A much larger clone lies one base from this, so it may be a read error. The rearrangement joins TRBV6-1 to TRBJ1-1; 9 nucleotides align to TRBD1. The CDR3 spans 11 residues. Germline CDR1 MNHNS, CDR2 SASEGT. In DNA, the CDR3 is TGTGCCAGCATGGGACAGGGTGGAGCTCTCTTT. Translating it yields CASMGQGGALF.

On this clonotype: Here the CDR3 omits its conserved ending phenylalanine or tryptophan, so a read error is the likely source. The DNA is omitted, as the CDR3 cannot be located on it reliably, and the CDR3 follows TCRdb's listing. The chain has TRBV10-3 and TRBJ2-5; the table's D call TRBD1 went unverified against the DNA. The CDR3 adds up to 8 amino acids, both ends counted. Germline CDR1 and CDR2: ENHRY and SYGVKD. CDR3 loop: CAISELGQ.

The V gene is TRBV7-6, the J gene TRBJ2-5, with a tentative D call TRBD1 (5 bases). Germline V gene sequence: CDR1 SGHVS, CDR2 FNYEAQ. The CDR3 consists of 13 residues. The V gene lost 6 bases and the J gene lost 5 bases, with 13 bases spanning the gap. The CDR3 here is CASSIRVGETQYF. CDR3 DNA: TGTGCCAGCAGTATCAGGGTTGGCGAGACCCAGTACTTC.

The rearrangement joins TRBV7-3 to TRBJ2-3; no clear D. Germline loops: CDR1 SGHTA, CDR2 FQGTGA. The CDR3 consists of 15 residues. Trimming took off 4 bases at V and 1 base at J, with 12 bases between the two ends. The chain's CDR3 is CASSSSLDRTDTQYF. The CDR3 nucleotides are TGTGCCAGCAGCTCATCCCTGGACCGCACAGATACGCAGTATTTT.

A word on this clonotype: A much larger clone is a single base away; this may be a read error. The V and J genes are TRBV5-6 and TRBJ1-3; D gene unclear. Germline assignment: CDR1 SGHDT and CDR2 YYEEEE. The CDR3 is 16 amino acids. In DNA, the CDR3 is TGTGCCAACAGCTTGATTATCGCTCACTCTGGAAACACCATATATTTT. It translates to CANSLIIAHSGNTIYF. The full variable domain, completed using reference TRBV5-6 and TRBJ1-3, is DAGVTQSPTHLIKTRGQQVTLRCSPKSGHDTVSWYQQALGQGPQFIFQYYEEEERQRGNFPDRFSGHQFPNYSSELNVNALLLGDSALYLCANSLIIAHSGNTIYFGEGSWLTVV.

This rearrangement joins TRBV6-1 to TRBJ2-2; tentative D call: TRBD2 (6 bases). V lost 2 bases and J 6 bases, leaving 25 bases between the germline ends. The CDR3 totals 19 residues. CDR1 is MNHNS, CDR2 SASEGT, per germline. CDR3 sequence (DNA): TGTGCCAGCAGTGAACAGGGCCCGGGACTTACCCCGCGGTCCGGGGAGCTGTTTTTT. This gives the protein CASSEQGPGLTPRSGELFF.